This T cell receptor (beta chain) was found in a study of cytomegalovirus exposure and HLA in healthy donors. The study, taken as a whole, reports: Among donors in an Asian-associated ancestry cluster, a later analysis reportedly found fewer N-insertions than the roughly 700-donor mean.

Concerning this clone: Its matching antigen is unknown.

The CDR3 spans 20 residues. The germline CDR1 and CDR2 sequences are SGHRS and YFSETQ. Between the trimmed V and J ends, which lost 0 bases and 0 bases, there was a span of 22 bases. A multiplex PCR was run with 60 Vbeta primers and 13 Jbeta primers. TCRdb's table, derived via immunoSEQ multiplex PCR, lists solely in-frame clones and lacks some. The table includes some 150,000 clones, approximately 80% detected once. Sequenced material: PBMCs. J is TRBJ2-1 and V is TRBV5-1; D remains ambiguous. The TCR comes from a woman aged 40 to 50 in good health and CMV-seronegative. The CDR3 loop is CASSLVGRFGGASSYNEQFF. The CDR3 nucleotides are TGCGCCAGCAGCTTGGTAGGTCGTTTTGGCGGAGCCAGCTCCTACAATGAGCAGTTCTTC.